This T cell receptor (beta chain) was observed in a study of T cell responses to AZD1222 COVID-19 vaccine. Study at large: Investigators merged groups given second doses at roughly 4 or roughly 12 weeks.

V lost 0 bases to trimming and J lost 4 bases, with 10 bases between them. Germline V gives CDR1 SGHRS, CDR2 YFSETQ. This CDR3 region has 15 residues. The method was immunoSEQ multiplex PCR; TCRdb's version includes in-frame clones alone and lacks a portion of them. The data hold about 150,000 clones, with 88% observed a single time. Material: peripheral blood, obtained on day 0 of AZD1222 vaccination. This sequence originates from an adult in good health. The rearrangement links TRBV5-1 to TRBJ1-4; maybe TRBD1 (5 bases). CDR3 nucleotides: TGCGCCAGCAGCTTGGATGGGGGAATTAATGAAAAACTGTTTTTT. Its translation is CASSLDGGINEKLFF.